This T cell receptor beta chain is from a study of cytomegalovirus exposure and HLA in healthy donors. Study-level results: Associated with HLA alleles at 0.05 false discovery rate in a later analysis were 15,000 to 20,000 TCR beta sequences. Cytomegalovirus-associated status was assigned to some 180 TCR beta chains. Later, TCR association rates were found to vary by HLA locus, highest for DRB1 and lowest for HLA-C. Analysis was performed later, and it showed HLA-associated TCR beta chains to be more clonally expanded than equally common others.

This clone was found a few times. Its antigen is undetermined. Primers: 60 Vbeta forward and 13 Jbeta reverse. Profiling relied on immunoSEQ multiplex PCR, and the TCRdb table lists in-frame clones only, not all of them. The top ten clones hold 2.9% of a sample with roughly 200,000 clones, roughly 80% of them seen once. The sample was PBMCs. The origin of this receptor is a man aged 25-40 years in good health and CMV-seronegative.

The CDR3 loop is CASSIVLRGHQPQHF. As DNA, the CDR3 is TGTGCCAGTAGTATAGTCCTCAGGGGGCATCAGCCCCAGCATTTT. The V gene is TRBV19, the J gene TRBJ1-5; 8 nucleotides agree with TRBD1. Germline-derived CDR1 and CDR2 are LNHDA and SQIVND (reference sequence). V lost 1 base and J lost 5; bases outside the gene matches: 4. This CDR3 is built from 15 residues.